The next 18 T cell receptor beta chains were all read from a single sample in a study of shared clonotypes between healthy human individuals. Produced via immunoSEQ multiplex PCR; TCRdb's table is partial and in-frame only. The data hold roughly 2 million clones, with roughly 95% observed a single time. Input material: naive CD4+ T cells sorted from blood. The subset denotes: CD45RA+ positively selected. The receptors originated from a man aged 18 to 30 in good health.

As DNA, the CDR3 is TGTGCCAGTAGTGCAGATACAGGGGGCGCATCAGATACGCAGTATTTT. Translation: CASSADTGGASDTQYF. The chain employs TRBV19 and TRBJ2-3; TRBD1 agrees at 9 bases. With 5 bases clipped from V and 4 bases from J, the junction kept 10 bases outside the gene matches. Germline V lookup: CDR1 LNHDA, CDR2 SQIVND (reference sequence). The CDR3 is made up of 16 amino acids.

The chain combines TRBV5-6 with TRBJ1-2; TRBD1 matches 7 bases. Looked up from germline, CDR1 is SGHDT and CDR2 is YYEEEE. V lost 4 bases and J lost 0; bases outside the gene matches: 12. CDR3 size: 17 residues. The CDR3 sequence is CASSRSSYRGSNYGYTF. CDR3 bases: TGTGCCAGCAGCCGCAGTAGTTACAGGGGATCTAACTATGGCTACACCTTC.

This chain connects TRBV18 to TRBJ1-4, with D unclear. The germline V gene encodes CDR1 KGHSH and CDR2 LQKENI. Trimming shortened V by 6 bases and J by 7 bases, and 15 bases separated the two germline ends. This CDR3 region has 14 residues. CDR3 residues: CASSGMEGGEKLFF. CDR3 nucleotides: TGTGCCAGCTCCGGGATGGAGGGAGGTGAAAAACTGTTTTTT.

The chain employs TRBV6-6 and TRBJ2-7, with TRBD2 matching 7 bases. The length of the CDR3 is 16 residues. Germline V CDR1 and CDR2: MNHNY, SVGAGI (reference sequence). V gave up 8 bases and J gave up 2 bases; unmatched junction bases: 15. This chain's CDR3 is CASLVSGAGETYEQYF. The CDR3, as DNA: TGTGCCAGCCTGGTCAGCGGGGCGGGAGAAACCTACGAGCAGTACTTC.

The chain recombines TRBV18 with TRBJ2-2, with D hard to call. CDR3 length: 17 residues. V was clipped by 0 bases and J by 0 bases, with 11 bases between them. Per germline, CDR1 KGHSH and CDR2 LQKENI. CDR3 sequence (DNA): TGTGCCAGCTCACCACCGAATTCTACAGCGAACACCGGGGAGCTGTTTTTT. Its protein is CASSPPNSTANTGELFF.

This sequence joins TRBV29-1 and TRBJ2-5, with TRBD1 matching over 9 bases. The germline V gene has CDR1 SQVTM and CDR2 ANQGSEA. CDR3 length: 12 residues. V gave up 7 bases and J gave up 3 bases; unmatched junction bases: 3. The CDR3 loop reads CSGGQGKETQYF. In DNA, the CDR3 is TGCAGCGGGGGACAGGGTAAAGAGACCCAGTACTTC. Variable domain in full (rest from reference TRBV29-1 and TRBJ2-5): SAVISQKPSRDICQRGTSLTIQCQVDSQVTMMFWYRQQPGQSLTLIATANQGSEATYESGFVIDKFPISRPNLTFSTLTVSNMSPEDSSIYLCSGGQGKETQYFGPGTRLLVL.

This clone was counted a single time. This chain links TRBV5-1 with TRBJ2-4; TRBD1 matches at 10 bases. Trimming removed 0 bases from V and 2 bases from J; junction bases left unmatched: 11. Per the germline V gene, CDR1 is SGHRS and CDR2 is YFSETQ. The CDR3 has 19 residues. The CDR3 protein is CASSLAPTGTGVTKNIQYF. The CDR3 DNA reads as TGCGCCAGCAGCTTGGCCCCAACCGGGACAGGGGTAACCAAAAACATTCAGTACTTC.

V and J are TRBV30 and TRBJ1-4, with a possible D match to TRBD1 (6 bases). Trimming shortened V by 5 bases and J by 5 bases, and 12 bases separated the two germline ends. The CDR3 length is 13 residues. The germline V gene has CDR1 GTSNPN and CDR2 SVGIG (reference sequence). CDR3 sequence: CAWGTGKNEKLFF. CDR3 nucleotides: TGTGCCTGGGGCACAGGGAAAAATGAAAAACTGTTTTTT.

The gene calls are TRBV5-1 and TRBJ2-1; D unclear. Trimming shortened V by 3 bases and J by 9 bases, and 16 bases separated the two germline ends. Germline CDR1 reads SGHRS; CDR2 reads YFSETQ. The CDR3 extends over 14 amino acids. The CDR3 sequence is CASSSAPAGSEQFF. In DNA form, the CDR3 reads TGCGCCAGCAGCTCCGCCCCCGCCGGGTCTGAGCAGTTCTTC.

V gene TRBV27 combines with J gene TRBJ2-7; TRBD1 aligns across 8 bases. Germline CDR1 and CDR2: MNHEY and SMNVEV (reference sequence). This CDR3 is 13 amino acids long. With V trimmed by 6 bases and J by 9 bases, 10 bases remained unmatched. CDR3 sequence: CASRDLGQGGQYF. The CDR3 region has the DNA TGTGCCAGCAGAGACCTCGGACAGGGCGGGCAGTACTTC.

This clone was observed a single time. The V and J genes are TRBV9 and TRBJ1-1; 9 positions agree with TRBD1. After removal of 3 bases from V and 5 bases from J, the junction contained 8 bases not matched to a gene. The germline V gene encodes CDR1 SGDLS and CDR2 YYNGEE. The CDR3 has 15 amino acids. In nucleotides, the CDR3 is TGTGCCAGCAGCGCAGCCGGGACAGGGTCAACTGAAGCTTTCTTT. It specifies CASSAAGTGSTEAFF.

This rearrangement joins TRBV6-1 to TRBJ1-5; maybe TRBD1 (6 bases). This CDR3 spans 15 amino acids. Deletions cut 5 bases from V and 0 bases from J, with 11 bases between. Per the germline V gene, CDR1 is MNHNS and CDR2 is SASEGT. The CDR3 nucleotides are TGTGCCAGCAGTCCAGGGACATATAGCAATCAGCCCCAGCATTTT. This gives the protein CASSPGTYSNQPQHF.

This sequence joins TRBV4-1 and TRBJ2-1; 8 bases are a match to TRBD2. CDR1 and CDR2 (germline): MGHRA, YSYEKL. CDR3 size: 15 residues. V was pared by 1 base and J by 6 bases, with 5 bases of the junction left unmatched. In DNA form, the CDR3 reads TGCGCCAGCAGCCAAGCGGGGGGGCATCGCAATGAGCAGTTCTTC. This translates into CASSQAGGHRNEQFF.

The chain carries TRBV6-4 and TRBJ1-1; no definite D call. V was pared by 4 bases and J by 6 bases, with 12 bases between. Germline CDR1 reads MRHNA; CDR2 reads SNTAGT. The CDR3 totals 13 residues. The CDR3 reads CASSGRSGSEAFF. The CDR3 region has the DNA TGTGCCAGCAGTGGCCGATCGGGTTCTGAAGCTTTCTTT.

This chain connects TRBV11-2 to TRBJ2-3; possible D gene TRBD2, 6 bases. This CDR3 is built from 15 residues. The ends were cut back, 1 base at V and 2 bases at J, with 10 bases in the middle. Germline V lookup: CDR1 SGHAT, CDR2 FQNNGV. The CDR3 loop is CASSLAGRNTDTQYF. For the CDR3, the DNA is TGTGCCAGCAGCTTAGCTGGGAGGAACACAGATACGCAGTATTTT.

The chain joins TRBV10-3 to TRBJ1-6; maybe TRBD1 (6 bases). This CDR3 contains 14 residues. The V gene's germline CDR1 is ENHRY and CDR2 SYGVKD. V shed 2 bases and J shed 11 bases, with 13 bases lying between them. The CDR3 loop is CAISERGRGTPLHF. CDR3 nucleotide sequence: TGTGCCATCAGTGAGAGGGGGAGGGGCACACCCCTCCACTTT.

V usage is TRBV7-9 and J usage is TRBJ1-1, with D maybe TRBD1 (5 bases). V lost 5 bases and J lost 1, with 11 bases in between. Germline V lookup: CDR1 SEHNR, CDR2 FQNEAQ (reference sequence). The CDR3 totals 14 residues. CDR3 in DNA: TGTGCCAGCAGCCACCAGACAGAGAACACTGAAGCTTTCTTT. Protein sequence: CASSHQTENTEAFF.

V usage is TRBV6-5 and J usage is TRBJ1-5; no reliable D call. Germline CDR1 reads MNHEY; CDR2 reads SVGAGI. Between the trimmed V and J ends, which lost 6 bases and 3 bases, there was a span of 12 bases. The CDR3 covers 14 residues. The CDR3 coding sequence is TGTGCCAGCAGAGCCACAGCCAACAATCAGCCCCAGCATTTT. Its translation: CASRATANNQPQHF.